The source of this T cell receptor beta chain is a study of identical twins. Study-wide findings and caveats: Twin-shared out-of-frame alpha sequences showed excess low generation probability.

As for this clonotype: Its specificity is unknown.

Unique molecular identifiers were present on the cDNA, which also gained a universal primer site by template switching. TCRdb independently ran MiXCR on the 5' RACE reads; one entry per CDR3 protein. The sample contains some 900,000 distinct CDR3 sequences, roughly an eighth of which appear only once. CDR1 SQVTM and CDR2 ANQGSEA come from the germline V gene. V trimming: 4 bases; J trimming: 3 bases; junction bases outside the gene matches: 9. The CDR3 has 15 residues. This same sample was also taken into another study, of yellow fever vaccine responses in identical twins. From that study: After vaccination, twins' T cell response reportedly seemed partly convergent, partly personalized.

Sequencing input: PBMCs. This receptor was obtained from a woman between 18 and 30 years old in good health. The chain combines TRBV29-1 with TRBJ2-7, with TRBD2 identical over 10 bases. The CDR3 nucleotides are TGCAGCGTTGTATTGCTAGCGGGAGCTCTCTACGAGCAGTACTTC. Translation gives CSVVLLAGALYEQYF.